Shown below are 19 T cell receptor beta chains from a single sample sequenced in a study of OX40 agonist ivuxolimab in advanced cancers. This table comes from immunoSEQ multiplex PCR, and its TCRdb copy is limited to in-frame clones, with some not included. This table holds almost 80,000 clones, about four fifths found once. Sequenced here: CD4+ or CD8+ T cells sorted from blood, sampled in a trial of the OX40 agonist ivuxolimab. These receptors were collected from an adult with an advanced solid tumor such as melanoma, head and neck, liver or kidney cancer.

The rearrangement links TRBV27 to TRBJ2-2; 7 bases are shared with TRBD1. V lost 5 bases, J lost 4 bases, and 4 bases stayed unmatched. Germline V lookup: CDR1 MNHEY, CDR2 SMNVEV (reference sequence). CDR3 length: 14 residues. The CDR3, as DNA: TGTGCCAGCAGTGCGTACAGGGGCACCGGGGAGCTGTTTTTT. Its translation is CASSAYRGTGELFF.

This chain joins TRBV29-1 and TRBJ1-1; maybe TRBD1 (5 bases). The germline V gene has CDR1 SQVTM and CDR2 ANQGSEA. The V gene lost 3 bases and the J gene lost 1 base, with 9 bases spanning the gap. The CDR3 spans 13 residues. DNA for the CDR3: TGCAGCGTTGAGGGGCTGAGGAACACTGAAGCTTTCTTT. As protein: CSVEGLRNTEAFF.

The V call is TRBV11-2, the J call TRBJ2-3; maybe TRBD2 (6 bases). V shed 5 bases and J shed 0 bases, with 15 bases lying between them. Germline V lookup: CDR1 SGHAT, CDR2 FQNNGV. This CDR3 region has 16 residues. CDR3 DNA sequence: TGTGCCAGCAGCGGGAGGTTATCGTATAGCACAGATACGCAGTATTTT. As protein: CASSGRLSYSTDTQYF.

This chain connects TRBV6-6 to TRBJ1-2; D not resolved. V dropped 5 bases and J dropped 0 bases, with 13 bases sitting between them. CDR3 size: 15 residues. Germline assignment: CDR1 MNHNY and CDR2 SVGAGI (reference sequence). CDR3 DNA: TGTGCCAGCAGTGACCCAGGTGCTTCTAACTATGGCTACACCTTC. Translation gives CASSDPGASNYGYTF.

This clone occurred a few times. The genes are TRBV2 and TRBJ1-5; D call uncertain. The CDR3 runs 12 residues. From germline, CDR1 is SNHLY and CDR2 FYNNEI. The V gene lost 5 bases and the J gene lost 6 bases, with 8 bases spanning the gap. The CDR3 reads CASSFSSQPQHF. The CDR3 DNA follows: TGTGCCAGCAGTTTCTCAAGTCAGCCCCAGCATTTT.

The chain joins TRBV5-4 to TRBJ2-1, with a possible D match to TRBD2 (6 bases). The CDR3 runs 15 residues. Germline CDR1 is SGHNT and CDR2 is YYREEE (reference sequence). V gave up 4 bases and J gave up 4 bases, with 15 bases separating them. The CDR3 region is CASSPGGYAYNEQFF. CDR3 bases: TGTGCCAGCAGCCCCGGGGGTTACGCATACAATGAGCAGTTCTTC.

The chain couples TRBV11-3 to TRBJ2-2, with 7 bases lining up with TRBD1. V lost 2 bases, J lost 7 bases, and 4 bases stayed unmatched. This CDR3 contains 14 residues. The germline V gene encodes CDR1 SGHNT and CDR2 YENEEA. The CDR3 here is CASSLRQGGGELFF. CDR3 coding DNA: TGTGCCAGCAGCTTACGACAGGGCGGCGGGGAGCTGTTTTTT. The full variable domain, its missing parts supplied by reference TRBV11-3 and TRBJ2-2, is EAGVVQSPRYKIIEKKQPVAFWCNPISGHNTLYWYLQNLGQGPELLIRYENEEAVDDSQLPKDRFSAERLKGVDSTLKIQPAELGDSAVYLCASSLRQGGGELFFGEGSRLTVL.

This clone was found a few times. V and J are TRBV5-1 and TRBJ1-2; D not certain. Trimming removed 3 bases at V and 4 bases at J, with 10 bases between. Germline CDR1 and CDR2: SGHRS and YFSETQ. The CDR3 has 13 residues. The CDR3 nucleotides are TGCGCCAGCAGCTCGGGATCTCGCTATGGCTACACCTTC. This encodes CASSSGSRYGYTF.

The chain employs TRBV28 and TRBJ2-6; tentatively, D is TRBD2 (6 bases). Germline values: CDR1 MDHEN, CDR2 SYDVKM. This CDR3 is built from 16 residues. Trimming took off 6 bases at V and 0 bases at J, with 12 bases between the two ends. CDR3 in DNA: TGTGCCAGCAGCCCGGAGGGGTCCTCTGGGGCCAACGTCCTGACTTTC. Translation gives CASSPEGSSGANVLTF.

The chain is built from TRBV7-6 and TRBJ1-6; D remains unclear. Germline V gene data show CDR1 as SGHVS and CDR2 as FNYEAQ. V was pared by 0 bases and J by 5 bases, with 8 bases between. The CDR3 totals 15 residues. CDR3 sequence reads: CASSLAPANNSPLHF. For the CDR3, the DNA is TGTGCCAGCAGCTTAGCGCCAGCCAATAATTCACCCCTCCACTTT.

J is TRBJ2-7 and V is TRBV7-9, with 8 bases identical to TRBD1. Germline CDR1 is SEHNR and CDR2 is FQNEAQ (reference sequence). With 3 bases clipped from V and 3 bases from J, the junction kept 4 bases outside the gene matches. This CDR3 is 14 amino acids long. The CDR3 loop is CASSFSGGGYEQYV. CDR3 in DNA: TGTGCCAGCAGCTTCTCAGGGGGCGGCTACGAGCAGTACGTC.

The chain is built from TRBV4-1 and TRBJ2-7; D is uncertain. CDR3 length: 15 residues. CDR1 and CDR2 (germline): MGHRA, YSYEKL. The germline V and J ends were trimmed by 1 base and 3 bases, with 13 bases remaining between them. CDR3 bases: TGCGCCAGCAGCCAAGTTTTGCGGAAGGGCTACGAGCAGTACTTC. It is translated as CASSQVLRKGYEQYF.

The chain combines TRBV5-1 with TRBJ2-3; 8 bases are a match to TRBD2. This CDR3 has 16 amino acids. V dropped 0 bases and J dropped 4; count of bases not matched to a gene: 7. The germline CDR1 and CDR2 sequences are SGHRS and YFSETQ. The CDR3 spells CASSLALLAGPDTQYF. The CDR3 coding sequence is TGCGCCAGCAGCTTGGCCCTCCTAGCGGGCCCAGATACGCAGTATTTT.

V gene TRBV7-9 combines with J gene TRBJ1-1; D perhaps matches TRBD1 (5 bases). CDR1 is SEHNR and CDR2 is FQNEAQ in the germline V gene (reference sequence). Trimming took off 1 base at V and 4 bases at J, with 10 bases between the two ends. CDR3 length equals 14 residues. CDR3 nucleotides: TGTGCCAGCAGCTTAGGTGGCAGGGCCACTGAAGCTTTCTTT. It is translated as CASSLGGRATEAFF.

This clone appeared once. This chain connects TRBV30 to TRBJ2-3; no definite D call. CDR3 length: 15 amino acids. The V end lost 2 bases, the J end lost 3 bases, and 15 bases lay between the germline ends. Germline CDR1 GTSNPN, CDR2 SVGIG (reference sequence). The CDR3 DNA follows: TGTGCCTGGAGTCCCCGCAGGTCAGCAACAGATACGCAGTATTTT. It is translated as CAWSPRRSATDTQYF. Looking up the rest from reference TRBV30 and TRBJ2-3 gives the full variable domain: SQTIHQWPATLVQPVGSPLSLECTVEGTSNPNLYWYRQAAGRGLQLLFYSVGIGQISSEVPQNLSASRPQDRQFILSSKKLLLSDSGFYLCAWSPRRSATDTQYFGPGTRLTVL.

This clone was counted a single time. V is TRBV30 and J is TRBJ2-1; D is undetermined. The CDR3 is 11 residues long. Germline lookup yields CDR1 GTSNPN and CDR2 SVGIG (reference sequence). Trimming took 1 base from V and 9 from J, leaving 7 bases between them. DNA of the CDR3: TGTGCCTGGAGTGAAGACGGTGAGCAGTTCTTC. It encodes CAWSEDGEQFF.

The chain joins TRBV7-6 to TRBJ2-7; TRBD2 matches 8 bases. The length of the CDR3 is 16 residues. CDR1 SGHVS and CDR2 FNYEAQ come from the germline V gene. Germline trimming cut 4 bases from V and 4 bases from J; bases unmatched to any gene: 12. CDR3 loop: CASSSHPGRAGYEQYF. The CDR3 DNA sequence: TGTGCCAGCAGCTCCCATCCCGGGAGGGCCGGATACGAGCAGTACTTC.

This clone appeared a few times. The J gene is TRBJ2-1, the V gene TRBV28, with TRBD2 matching over 12 bases. Trimming at V came to 5 bases and at J to 0 bases, leaving 2 bases not matched to a gene. Germline CDR1 reads MDHEN; CDR2 reads SYDVKM. This CDR3 comprises 16 residues. CDR3 DNA sequence: TGTGCCAGCAGTAAGACTAGCGGGAGCTCCTACAATGAGCAGTTCTTC. It codes for CASSKTSGSSYNEQFF.

The J gene is TRBJ1-5, the V gene TRBV6-1; D ambiguous. Per germline, CDR1 MNHNS and CDR2 SASEGT. Trimming removed 8 bases from V and 0 bases from J, with 14 bases in between. This CDR3 contains 15 residues. CDR3 sequence reads: CASCHPQPSNQPQHF. In DNA form, the CDR3 reads TGTGCCAGCTGTCACCCACAGCCTAGCAATCAGCCCCAGCATTTT.